Listed here are 14 T cell receptor beta chains from one sample, sequenced in a study of Tregs in tolerant kidney transplant recipients. The method was immunoSEQ multiplex PCR; TCRdb's version includes in-frame clones alone and lacks a portion of them. The sample yields about 240,000 clones, roughly 80% seen once. Sequences were obtained from CD4+ T cells from blood. These TCRs come from a human donor in good health.

This clone has a single count. V and J are TRBV18 and TRBJ2-3; 10 bases match TRBD2. The CDR3 length is 17 residues. With 2 bases clipped from V and 5 bases from J, the junction kept 10 bases outside the gene matches. Looked up from germline, CDR1 is KGHSH and CDR2 is LQKENI. In DNA form, the CDR3 reads TGTGCCAGCTCACCATTTCCGAGCGGGGGGGCCAAAGATACGCAGTATTTT. Its translation: CASSPFPSGGAKDTQYF.

The CDR3 DNA follows: TGTGCCAGCTCACCACAGGGTCGACGGAACGAGCAGTACTTC. This sequence encodes CASSPQGRRNEQYF. The chain employs TRBV18 and TRBJ2-7; D is ambiguous. Trimming took off 1 base at V and 5 bases at J, with 12 bases between the two ends. CDR3 length: 14 residues. Germline V gene lookup returns CDR1 KGHSH and CDR2 LQKENI.

The chain is built from TRBV13 and TRBJ2-5, with 9 bases lining up with TRBD1. The CDR3 covers 14 residues. CDR1 and CDR2 (germline): PRHDT, FYEKMQ (reference sequence). The ends lost 4 bases at V and 4 bases at J; junction bases unmatched: 4. Here the CDR3 DNA reads TGTGCCAGCAGCTCTCGACAGGGGGGAGAGACCCAGTACTTC. It codes for CASSSRQGGETQYF.

The DNA of the CDR3 is TGTGCCAGCAGTGTCTACGGGGCCACGGGCGAGCAGTACTTC. Translated, it gives CASSVYGATGEQYF. The chain links TRBV9 to TRBJ2-7; perhaps D is TRBD1 or TRBD2 (5 bases each). Trimming pared 5 bases from V and 6 bases from J, leaving 18 bases between. The CDR3 length is 14 residues. The germline V gene has CDR1 SGDLS and CDR2 YYNGEE.

The chain links TRBV20-1 to TRBJ1-5, with a possible D match to TRBD1 (6 bases). The CDR3 loop spans 11 amino acids. The V and J ends lost 3 bases and 11 bases respectively, with 11 bases between them. Looked up from germline, CDR1 is DFQATT and CDR2 is SNEGSKA (reference sequence). CDR3: CSARGTGSQHF. The CDR3 coding sequence is TGCAGTGCTAGGGGAACAGGGTCCCAGCATTTT.

This clone was picked up a small number of times. The chain uses TRBV15 and TRBJ1-2; D possibly corresponds to TRBD1 (5 bases). The CDR3 spans 13 residues. With 5 bases removed from V and 5 bases from J, the gap between germline ends came to 12 bases. Germline V CDR1 and CDR2: LNHNV, YYDKDF (reference sequence). CDR3 nucleotide sequence: TGTGCCACCAGCTTCTCCGGGGGTTATGGCTACACCTTC. Translated, it gives CATSFSGGYGYTF.

The rearrangement joins TRBV19 to TRBJ1-6; D call uncertain. The CDR3 contains 15 residues. From germline, CDR1 is LNHDA and CDR2 SQIVND (reference sequence). Between the trimmed V and J ends, which lost 4 bases and 7 bases, there was a span of 14 bases. The CDR3, as DNA: TGTGCCAGTAGTACCCGACATCTCGACAATTCACCCCTCCACTTT. It is translated as CASSTRHLDNSPLHF.

The rearrangement links TRBV29-1 to TRBJ2-3; D is perhaps TRBD2 (6 bases). Germline V CDR1 and CDR2: SQVTM, ANQGSEA. The CDR3 is 14 residues long. V shed 6 bases and J shed 1 base, with 14 bases lying between them. The CDR3 coding sequence is TGCAGCGTGGGACTCGGATTTGGCACAGATACGCAGTATTTT. Translated, it gives CSVGLGFGTDTQYF.

The gene calls are TRBV4-2 and TRBJ1-1, with 11 bases lining up with TRBD1. The CDR3 spans 16 residues. Looked up from germline, CDR1 is LGHNA and CDR2 is YNFKEQ. The V segment lost 1 base and the J segment 1 base; nucleotides outside the gene matches: 2. The CDR3 nucleotides are TGTGCCAGCAGCCAAGGGACAGGGGGCTGGAACACTGAAGCTTTCTTT. Translated: CASSQGTGGWNTEAFF.

The V and J genes are TRBV9 and TRBJ2-7; D gene uncertain. The CDR3 sequence is 13 residues long. The V end was cut by 2 bases, the J end by 1 base, with 7 bases between. Germline-derived CDR1 and CDR2 are SGDLS and YYNGEE. CDR3 sequence reads: CASSVANSYEQYF. CDR3 nucleotides: TGTGCCAGCAGCGTCGCAAATTCCTACGAGCAGTACTTC.

This sequence joins TRBV4-2 and TRBJ2-5; 8 nucleotides align to TRBD1. Germline-derived CDR1 and CDR2 are LGHNA and YNFKEQ. This CDR3 contains 16 residues. Trimming at V came to 4 bases and at J to 2 bases, leaving 9 bases not matched to a gene. CDR3 nucleotides: TGTGCCAGCAGCCTTGGGACAGGCGTTCCACAAGAGACCCAGTACTTC. Its translation: CASSLGTGVPQETQYF.

V and J are TRBV29-1 and TRBJ2-5; 8 bases fit TRBD1. V lost 3 bases to trimming and J lost 5 bases; unmatched junction nucleotides: 8. CDR1 and CDR2 from the germline V gene are SQVTM and ANQGSEA. The CDR3 spans 14 residues. The CDR3 region is CSVEDTGGRETQYF. The CDR3 DNA reads as TGCAGCGTTGAGGATACAGGGGGAAGGGAGACCCAGTACTTC.

The gene calls are TRBV11-3 and TRBJ2-1, with D tentatively TRBD1 (6 bases). Trimming took off 0 bases at V and 0 bases at J, with 15 bases between the two ends. Germline CDR1 and CDR2: SGHNT and YENEEA. The CDR3 covers 18 residues. CDR3 DNA sequence: TGTGCCAGCAGCTTAGATGCAGGGGTGATTAGCTCCTACAATGAGCAGTTCTTC. Translated: CASSLDAGVISSYNEQFF.

This clone was recorded only once. The chain recombines TRBV6-1 with TRBJ1-4; TRBD1 is a possible D gene (5 bases). CDR3 size: 19 residues. V lost 3 bases and J 7 bases, leaving 27 bases between the germline ends. Germline CDR1 MNHNS, CDR2 SASEGT. CDR3 sequence (DNA): TGTGCCAGCAGTGATAAGATCCAACGGACGGGGGGGATGCGTGAAAAACTGTTTTTT. Encoded protein: CASSDKIQRTGGMREKLFF.